These 12 T cell receptor beta chains were sequenced from one sample in a study of graft-versus-host responses after intestinal transplantation. These receptors' targets are unknown. This table comes from immunoSEQ multiplex PCR, and its TCRdb copy is limited to in-frame clones, with some not included. The repertoire holds around 90,000 clones, with around 92% as singletons. Specimen: unstimulated CD8+ T cells sorted from spleen or lymph node cells, collected before transplant. The receptors shown here come from a human donor who was the organ donor for an intestinal transplant.

The J gene is TRBJ2-7, the V gene TRBV7-9; D remains ambiguous. Trimming stripped 4 bases from V and 1 base from J, with 5 bases between. In germline, CDR1 is SEHNR, CDR2 FQNEAQ (reference sequence). The CDR3 totals 12 residues. The CDR3 region is CASSSHSYEQYF. The CDR3, as DNA: TGTGCCAGCAGCTCCCATTCCTACGAGCAGTACTTC.

The chain is built from TRBV6-6 and TRBJ2-2, with D unresolved. V shed 5 bases and J shed 7 bases, with 8 bases lying between them. CDR1 is MNHNY and CDR2 is SVGAGI in the germline V gene (reference sequence). The CDR3 has 12 residues. The CDR3 coding sequence is TGTGCCAGCAGTACCGGTGGCGGGGAGCTGTTTTTT. Its translation is CASSTGGGELFF.

This clone was seen a handful of times. This chain connects TRBV5-5 to TRBJ2-7; unclear D gene. Trimming removed 2 bases at V and 5 bases at J, with 11 bases between. Germline lookup yields CDR1 SGHKS and CDR2 YYEKEE (reference sequence). CDR3 size: 13 residues. The CDR3 nucleotides are TGTGCCAGCAGCTTTTTATCCTACGACGAGCAGTACTTC. Residues: CASSFLSYDEQYF.

The chain joins TRBV5-6 to TRBJ1-2, with TRBD1 as a possible D gene (6 bases). In germline, CDR1 is SGHDT, CDR2 YYEEEE. V was trimmed by 2 bases and J by 6 bases, leaving 8 bases between them. There are 12 residues in the CDR3. The DNA of the CDR3 is TGTGCCAGCAGCTTTTCAGGGGATGGCTACACCTTC. Translating gives CASSFSGDGYTF. Full variable domain (rest looked up from reference TRBV5-6 and TRBJ1-2): DAGVTQSPTHLIKTRGQQVTLRCSPKSGHDTVSWYQQALGQGPQFIFQYYEEEERQRGNFPDRFSGHQFPNYSSELNVNALLLGDSALYLCASSFSGDGYTFGSGTRLTVV.

V gene TRBV14 combines with J gene TRBJ2-7; TRBD1 aligns across 7 bases. J lost 4 bases, V lost 4 bases, and 7 bases had no gene match. Germline-derived CDR1 and CDR2 are SGHDN and FVKESK. The CDR3 is 14 amino acids. The CDR3 DNA reads as TGTGCCAGCAGCCGGACAGGAGAGGGGTACGAGCAGTACTTC. Translated: CASSRTGEGYEQYF.

The chain links TRBV15 to TRBJ2-3, with D possibly matching TRBD2 (5 bases). The CDR3 contains 15 residues. V was cut by 1 base and J by 4 bases, with 12 bases left in between. CDR1 and CDR2 from the germline V gene are LNHNV and YYDKDF (reference sequence). CDR3 sequence: CATSRGARRADTQYF. DNA of the CDR3: TGTGCCACCAGCAGAGGAGCTCGGCGGGCAGATACGCAGTATTTT.

V gene TRBV28 combines with J gene TRBJ1-1, with TRBD1 as a possible D gene (6 bases). This CDR3 comprises 16 residues. Per germline, CDR1 MDHEN and CDR2 SYDVKM. The ends were cut back, 2 bases at V and 7 bases at J, with 20 bases in the middle. CDR3 coding DNA: TGTGCCAGCAGTTTAGGGGGAGGGGGACGGGGGTTTGAAGCTTTCTTT. Protein sequence: CASSLGGGGRGFEAFF.

This clone was counted once. The chain is built from TRBV5-1 and TRBJ2-3, with 10 bases matching TRBD2. This CDR3 contains 16 residues. In germline, CDR1 is SGHRS, CDR2 YFSETQ. The junction had 7 bases not matched to a gene; V was cut back by 0 bases and J by 6 bases. In DNA, the CDR3 is TGCGCCAGCAGCTTGGGTCCTAGCGGGAGTGGGGATACGCAGTATTTT. Translation: CASSLGPSGSGDTQYF.

The chain carries TRBV25-1 and TRBJ1-1; no firm D call. Germline lookup yields CDR1 MGHDK and CDR2 SYGVNS. CDR3 length: 15 residues. Trimming shortened V by 4 bases and J by 1 base, and 13 bases separated the two germline ends. CDR3 nucleotides: TGTGCCAGCAGTGGGACCGGAGCGGGGAACACTGAAGCTTTCTTT. Translation: CASSGTGAGNTEAFF.

The chain is built from TRBV10-2 and TRBJ2-7; tentative D call: TRBD1 (5 bases). Germline V gene data show CDR1 as WSHSY and CDR2 as SAAADI. The CDR3 extends over 13 amino acids. Trimming pared 3 bases from V and 5 bases from J, leaving 11 bases between. This CDR3 is CASSDFVGDEQYF. CDR3 DNA sequence: TGCGCCAGCAGTGACTTTGTAGGGGACGAGCAGTACTTC.

This chain uses TRBV4-1 with TRBJ1-5; D gene unclear. This CDR3 region has 18 residues. The germline V gene has CDR1 MGHRA and CDR2 YSYEKL. Trimming shortened V by 0 bases and J by 3 bases, and 18 bases separated the two germline ends. Here the CDR3 DNA reads TGCGCCAGCAGCCAAGATTCGGGATTACAGCGTCCCAATCAGCCCCAGCATTTT. This gives the protein CASSQDSGLQRPNQPQHF.

This sequence joins TRBV15 and TRBJ2-1; 8 positions match TRBD2. The CDR3 covers 15 residues. Trimming at V came to 4 bases and at J to 6 bases, leaving 8 bases not matched to a gene. The germline CDR1 and CDR2 sequences are LNHNV and YYDKDF (reference sequence). The CDR3 coding sequence is TGTGCCACCAGCAACCCGGGACTAGGAATCAATGAGCAGTTCTTC. Translation: CATSNPGLGINEQFF. Combining the CDR3 with reference TRBV15 and TRBJ2-1 gives the whole variable domain DAMVIQNPRYQVTQFGKPVTLSCSQTLNHNVMYWYQQKSSQAPKLLFHYYDKDFNNEADTPDNFQSRRPNTSFCFLDIRSPGLGDTAMYLCATSNPGLGINEQFFGPGTRLTVL.